These T cell receptor beta chains were read from a single sample in a study of cytomegalovirus exposure and HLA in healthy donors. The repertoire was sequenced with immunoSEQ multiplex PCR; TCRdb's copy has only in-frame clones and lacks some. The sample carries 300,000 to 350,000 clones, 88% recorded once. The source material was PBMCs. These receptor sequences come from a man aged 25 to 40 in good health and CMV-seronegative. Both conserved end residues are part of each CDR3. Each record gives: J gene, D gene, clone size, V gene, CDR3 protein, CDR3 DNA. D genes are given only for firm matches. Expanded clones get a size class; other rows say once, few or many, or leave the size out.

>TRBJ2-5|TRBD2|once|TRBV19
CASSAGTSGGLQETQYF
TGTGCCAGTAGCGCCGGGACTAGCGGGGGGCTCCAAGAGACCCAGTACTTC
>TRBJ1-5|-|-|TRBV6-6
CASRTHREGNQPQHF
TGTGCCAGCAGAACACACAGGGAAGGAAATCAGCCCCAGCATTTT
>TRBJ1-2|TRBD1|-|TRBV6-5
CASRLTGTDYGYTF
TGTGCCAGCAGGCTTACCGGGACAGACTATGGCTACACCTTC
>TRBJ1-2|TRBD1|-|TRBV5-6
CASSFLGQGYGYTF
TGTGCCAGCAGCTTCTTGGGACAGGGTTATGGCTACACCTTC
>TRBJ2-7|-|-|TRBV25-1
CASSEYRGSYEQYF
TGTGCCAGCAGTGAATACAGGGGCTCCTACGAGCAGTACTTC
>TRBJ1-2|-|-|TRBV27
CASSLKGQGYGYTF
TGTGCCAGCAGTTTAAAAGGCCAGGGATATGGCTACACCTTC
>TRBJ1-6|-|once|TRBV7-2
CASSLVGGAGSPLHF
TGTGCCAGCAGCTTAGTAGGGGGGGCTGGTTCACCCCTCCACTTT
>TRBJ1-1|-|-|TRBV7-6
CASSLYRGTEAFF
TGTGCCAGCAGCTTATATCGGGGCACTGAAGCTTTCTTT
>TRBJ1-2|TRBD1|-|TRBV19
CASSRGISANYGYTF
TGTGCCAGTAGCAGGGGGATCTCAGCTAACTATGGCTACACCTTC
>TRBJ2-1|TRBD2|-|TRBV4-3
CASSQDWTSGADEQFF
TGCGCCAGCAGCCAAGATTGGACTAGCGGGGCGGATGAGCAGTTCTTC
>TRBJ2-7|TRBD2|-|TRBV4-1
CASSQDTAGGLEQYF
TGCGCCAGCAGCCAAGATACGGCGGGGGGGCTCGAGCAGTACTTC
>TRBJ1-2|TRBD1|once|TRBV7-9
CASSPDRVYGYTF
TGTGCCAGCAGTCCCGACAGGGTCTATGGCTACACCTTC
>TRBJ2-1|TRBD1|-|TRBV6-5
CASSYMTGWEQFF
TGTGCCAGCAGTTACATGACAGGGTGGGAGCAGTTCTTC
>TRBJ1-4|-|-|TRBV7-2
CASSSKWGANEKLFF
TGTGCCAGCAGCTCGAAATGGGGGGCTAATGAAAAACTGTTTTTT